This T cell receptor (beta chain) was sequenced in a study of blood T cells in healthy people across ages. Study-level findings and limits: The study lacked donor CMV status, which possibly confounded expanded clonotype changes. Versus aged donors, long-lived donors had higher diversity and more naive CD4+ cells.

Then a second PCR, running roughly 7 to 11 cycles, was carried out with a sample-barcoded 5' primer and a J-beta primer mix. Each sample yielded at least 2.5 million CDR3-containing paired-end reads. MiXCR, applied by TCRdb to the 5' RACE reads, yields one record per CDR3 protein. The sample lists fewer than 1 million distinct CDR3 sequences, about 42% occurring once. Points on this clonotype: Its antigen is undetermined. The junction does not match germline at one end; this may be a read error.

Germline CDR1 reads SEHNR; CDR2 reads FQNEAQ (reference sequence). The CDR3 consists of 14 residues. This chain links TRBV7-9 with TRBJ2-2; 9 nucleotides agree with TRBD2. The clonotype originates from a man between 60 and 75 years old in good health. The specimen was blood. DNA for the CDR3: TGTGCCGGCAGCGGGACTAGCTTGGCCGGGGAGCTGTTTTTT. Amino acids: CAGSGTSLAGELFF.